This T cell receptor beta chain was sequenced during a study of CD8 T cells in ankylosing spondylitis. Study-wide results and limits: Characteristic of ankylosing spondylitis blood, it appeared, was a TCR beta motif comprising several highly homologous variants.

A single record per CDR3 protein comes from TCRdb applying MiXCR to the 5' RACE reads. Of 100,000 or so distinct CDR3 sequences in the sample, about 8.3% were seen once. This clonotype occurred many times. Its antigen remains unidentified. With V trimmed by 4 bases and J by 3 bases, 6 bases remained unmatched. This CDR3 is 14 amino acids long. Germline V gives CDR1 SGHDN, CDR2 FVKESK. The rearrangement joins TRBV14 to TRBJ2-7, with TRBD1 matching 7 bases. The sequence was collected from a male donor with ankylosing spondylitis. Source material: blood, either unsorted or a sorted T cell fraction (not recorded which). The CDR3 reads CASSPGQFFYEQYF. CDR3 nucleotide sequence: TGTGCCAGCAGCCCGGGACAGTTCTTCTACGAGCAGTACTTC. The full variable domain, its missing parts supplied by reference TRBV14 and TRBJ2-7, is EAGVTQFPSHSVIEKGQTVTLRCDPISGHDNLYWYRRVMGKEIKFLLHFVKESKQDESGMPNNRFLAERTGGTYSTLKVQPAELEDSGVYFCASSPGQFFYEQYFGPGTRLTVT.